A selection of T cell receptor beta chains follows, all from one sample in a study of blood T cell repertoires in COVID-19. TCRdb's copy holds only in-frame clones and misses some; the assay was immunoSEQ multiplex PCR. The sample shows under 80,000 clones, approximately 83% of them seen only once. The sequencing sample was made of peripheral blood. The receptors come from a human donor in a cohort sampled during active COVID-19. The CDR3 runs from the conserved cysteine through the conserved F or W. The order of the fields is J gene, D gene, V gene, CDR3 protein, CDR3 DNA. A D gene is named only where the DNA matches it firmly.

j_call: TRBJ2-7; d_call: TRBD1; v_call: TRBV18; cdr3_aa: CASSPGTGGAYEQYF; cdr3_nt: TGTGCCAGCTCACCGGGGACAGGGGGCGCCTACGAGCAGTACTTC
j_call: TRBJ1-1; d_call: .; v_call: TRBV6-5; cdr3_aa: CASSSPGAEAFF; cdr3_nt: TGTGCCAGCAGTTCCCCGGGGGCTGAAGCTTTCTTT
j_call: TRBJ2-7; d_call: .; v_call: TRBV6-5; cdr3_aa: CASSPSFFSYEQYF; cdr3_nt: TGTGCCAGCAGTCCCTCTTTTTTTTCCTACGAGCAGTACTTC
j_call: TRBJ1-2; d_call: .; v_call: TRBV27; cdr3_aa: CASSPSGGSSYGYTF; cdr3_nt: TGTGCCAGCAGTCCGTCTGGGGGGTCTAGCTATGGCTACACCTTC
j_call: TRBJ1-1; d_call: .; v_call: TRBV6-5; cdr3_aa: CASSTGGEAFF; cdr3_nt: TGTGCCAGCAGTACTGGTGGTGAAGCTTTCTTT
j_call: TRBJ2-2; d_call: TRBD1; v_call: TRBV10-3; cdr3_aa: CAIGKGTVANTGELFF; cdr3_nt: TGTGCCATCGGCAAGGGGACAGTAGCGAACACCGGGGAGCTGTTTTTT
j_call: TRBJ2-5; d_call: .; v_call: TRBV24-1; cdr3_aa: CATSDPGLLWETQYF; cdr3_nt: TGTGCCACCAGTGACCCAGGACTGCTTTGGGAGACCCAGTACTTC
j_call: TRBJ1-4; d_call: .; v_call: TRBV29-1; cdr3_aa: CSVTASEKLFF; cdr3_nt: TGCAGCGTTACCGCGAGTGAAAAACTGTTTTTT
j_call: TRBJ2-1; d_call: TRBD2; v_call: TRBV4-1; cdr3_aa: CASSPPVAGQQFF; cdr3_nt: TGCGCCAGCAGCCCCCCTGTAGCGGGTCAGCAGTTCTTC
j_call: TRBJ1-2; d_call: .; v_call: TRBV4-3; cdr3_aa: CASSQVGGSDNYGYTF; cdr3_nt: TGCGCCAGCAGCCAAGTTGGGGGGAGTGATAACTATGGCTACACCTTC
j_call: TRBJ2-3; d_call: .; v_call: TRBV9; cdr3_aa: CASSVDGGSSDTQYF; cdr3_nt: TGTGCCAGCAGCGTAGATGGGGGCAGTTCAGATACGCAGTATTTT
j_call: TRBJ1-1; d_call: TRBD1; v_call: TRBV28; cdr3_aa: CASKTTGVFTEAFF; cdr3_nt: TGTGCCAGCAAAACTACAGGGGTTTTCACTGAAGCTTTCTTT
j_call: TRBJ2-7; d_call: TRBD2; v_call: TRBV27; cdr3_aa: CASRLAGGRVEQYF; cdr3_nt: TGTGCCAGCCGACTAGCGGGGGGGCGGGTCGAGCAGTACTTC
j_call: TRBJ2-7; d_call: .; v_call: TRBV15; cdr3_aa: CATSRQDEQYF; cdr3_nt: TGTGCCACCAGCAGACAGGACGAGCAGTACTTC
j_call: TRBJ2-1; d_call: TRBD1; v_call: TRBV5-1; cdr3_aa: CASSLRQGATYNEQFF; cdr3_nt: TGCGCCAGCAGCTTACGACAGGGGGCGACCTACAATGAGCAGTTCTTC